What follows are 16 T cell receptor beta chains derived from one specimen sequenced in a study of T cell responses to AZD1222 COVID-19 vaccine. Method: immunoSEQ multiplex PCR; TCRdb's copy keeps in-frame clones and lacks some. Of 100,000 to 150,000 clones listed, roughly 92% are singletons. Sequenced material: peripheral blood, taken 28 days after the second AZD1222 dose. These TCRs come from an adult who received the AZD1222 COVID-19 vaccine.

The chain links TRBV7-9 to TRBJ2-7, with 11 bases that match TRBD2. V lost 2 bases, J lost 3 bases, and 0 bases stayed unmatched. In germline, CDR1 is SEHNR, CDR2 FQNEAQ (reference sequence). This CDR3 has 14 amino acids. CDR3 sequence reads: CASSLTSGSYEQYF. In DNA, the CDR3 is TGTGCCAGCAGCTTAACTAGCGGGAGCTACGAGCAGTACTTC.

The V and J genes are TRBV10-3 and TRBJ2-3; D ambiguous. The CDR3 covers 10 residues. Trimming removed 8 bases from V and 5 bases from J, with 5 bases in between. CDR1 is ENHRY and CDR2 is SYGVKD in the germline V gene. CDR3 sequence (DNA): TGTGCCATCGGAGTAGATACGCAGTATTTT. Encoded protein: CAIGVDTQYF.

This clone was recorded only once. This sample also contains other DNA sequences that code for the same CDR3. Written as DNA, the CDR3 is TGTGCCAGCAGCTTAGGGGGAGCTAACTATGGCTACACCTTC. Its translation: CASSLGGANYGYTF. The chain has TRBV7-9 and TRBJ1-2; D ambiguous. Trimming removed 1 base from V and 0 bases from J, with 6 bases in between. Germline V CDR1 and CDR2: SEHNR, FQNEAQ (reference sequence). The CDR3 is 14 residues long.

The J gene is TRBJ1-1, the V gene TRBV6-4, with 7 bases matching TRBD1. This CDR3 is built from 13 residues. Germline assignment: CDR1 MRHNA and CDR2 SNTAGT. V trimming: 5 bases; J trimming: 3 bases; junction bases outside the gene matches: 3. DNA for the CDR3: TGTGCCAGCAGTCCTACAGGGGACACTGAAGCTTTCTTT. The encoded protein is CASSPTGDTEAFF.

This clone was seen just once. This sequence joins TRBV18 and TRBJ1-1; possibly TRBD1 for D (5 bases). CDR3 length equals 14 residues. V dropped 3 bases and J dropped 7 bases, with 15 bases sitting between them. Germline V gene sequence: CDR1 KGHSH, CDR2 LQKENI. In DNA form, the CDR3 reads TGTGCCAGCTCACCCCAGGGTTCGGGAGATGAAGCTTTCTTT. Translated, it gives CASSPQGSGDEAFF.

The chain carries TRBV7-9 and TRBJ2-7, with D maybe TRBD2 (5 bases). Germline loops: CDR1 SEHNR, CDR2 FQNEAQ (reference sequence). The V and J ends lost 2 bases and 5 bases respectively, with 10 bases between them. The CDR3 has 13 residues. The CDR3 loop reads CASSLRGSDEQYF. DNA of the CDR3: TGTGCCAGCAGCTTAAGAGGGTCGGACGAGCAGTACTTC. Supplemented by reference TRBV7-9 and TRBJ2-7, the full variable domain reads DTGVSQNPRHKITKRGQNVTFRCDPISEHNRLYWYRQTLGQGPEFLTYFQNEAQLEKSRLLSDRFSAERPKGSFSTLEIQRTEQGDSAMYLCASSLRGSDEQYFGPGTRLTVT.

The chain combines TRBV27 with TRBJ2-1; either TRBD1 or TRBD2 may supply D (5 bases each). Germline CDR1 is MNHEY and CDR2 is SMNVEV (reference sequence). CDR3 length equals 13 residues. V was pared by 5 bases and J by 4 bases, with 9 bases between. The CDR3 region has the DNA TGTGCCAGCAGTCGGGACCTTTACAATGAGCAGTTCTTC. Encoded protein: CASSRDLYNEQFF.

This chain uses TRBV7-9 with TRBJ2-3; TRBD1 aligns across 8 bases. Germline V lookup: CDR1 SEHNR, CDR2 FQNEAQ (reference sequence). The CDR3 runs 15 residues. Unmatched junction bases numbered 4, after V lost 5 bases and J lost 0 bases. CDR3 amino acids: CASSPRDRSTDTQYF. The CDR3 DNA reads as TGTGCCAGCAGCCCTCGGGACAGGAGCACAGATACGCAGTATTTT.

The rearrangement links TRBV7-2 to TRBJ1-4; D is unclear. CDR1 is SGHTA, CDR2 FQGNSA, per germline. V lost 1 base and J 5 bases, leaving 8 bases between the germline ends. The CDR3 runs 14 residues. The CDR3 loop reads CASSLGAENEKLFF. DNA of the CDR3: TGTGCCAGCAGCTTAGGGGCGGAGAATGAAAAACTGTTTTTT.

Only one count was recorded for this clone. The rearrangement uses TRBV19 and TRBJ1-1; 10 nucleotides line up with TRBD1. V trimming: 5 bases; J trimming: 3 bases; junction bases outside the gene matches: 6. CDR3 length: 15 amino acids. Germline V gene lookup returns CDR1 LNHDA and CDR2 SQIVND (reference sequence). CDR3 in amino acids: CASSSPGTGDTEAFF. CDR3 sequence (DNA): TGTGCCAGTAGTTCCCCCGGGACAGGGGACACTGAAGCTTTCTTT. Full variable domain (outside the CDR3, taken from reference TRBV19 and TRBJ1-1): DGGITQSPKYLFRKEGQNVTLSCEQNLNHDAMYWYRQDPGQGLRLIYYSQIVNDFQKGDIAEGYSVSREKKESFPLTVTSAQKNPTAFYLCASSSPGTGDTEAFFGQGTRLTVV.

The chain links TRBV28 to TRBJ2-7; possibly TRBD1 or TRBD2 for D (5 bases each). CDR3 size: 15 residues. Germline CDR1 reads MDHEN; CDR2 reads SYDVKM. V was shortened by 10 bases and J by 1 base, with 20 bases between the two germline ends. The CDR3 nucleotides read TGTGCCACCCTATCACCGGGGCAGGGTTCCTACGAGCAGTACTTC. This encodes CATLSPGQGSYEQYF. Complete variable domain (other parts from reference TRBV28 and TRBJ2-7): DVKVTQSSRYLVKRTGEKVFLECVQDMDHENMFWYRQDPGLGLRLIYFSYDVKMKEKGDIPEGYSVSREKKERFSLILESASTNQTSMYLCATLSPGQGSYEQYFGPGTRLTVT.

The chain carries TRBV7-9 and TRBJ1-1, with D maybe TRBD1 (5 bases). This CDR3 spans 15 amino acids. Trimming removed 8 bases at V and 1 base at J, with 17 bases between. Germline loops: CDR1 SEHNR, CDR2 FQNEAQ (reference sequence). This CDR3 reads CASSGQGEWNTEAFF. The CDR3 nucleotides read TGTGCCAGCTCCGGCCAGGGAGAGTGGAACACTGAAGCTTTCTTT.

J is TRBJ2-2 and V is TRBV6-4; a possible D gene is TRBD2 (6 bases). The CDR3 totals 14 residues. CDR1 MRHNA and CDR2 SNTAGT come from the germline V gene. V dropped 4 bases and J dropped 3 bases, with 9 bases sitting between them. CDR3 amino acids: CASSGDFDTGELFF. The CDR3 DNA is TGTGCCAGCAGTGGGGACTTTGACACCGGGGAGCTGTTTTTT.

This clone has more than one count but fewer than ten. The V and J genes are TRBV28 and TRBJ2-2; TRBD2 aligns across 13 bases. Germline V gene data show CDR1 as MDHEN and CDR2 as SYDVKM. This CDR3 spans 17 amino acids. The V segment lost 0 bases and the J segment 6 bases; nucleotides outside the gene matches: 4. The CDR3, as DNA: TGTGCCAGCAGTTTATGGGAACTAGCGGGAGGGCCCGGGGAGCTGTTTTTT. This encodes CASSLWELAGGPGELFF. Full variable domain (remainder filled in from reference TRBV28 and TRBJ2-2): DVKVTQSSRYLVKRTGEKVFLECVQDMDHENMFWYRQDPGLGLRLIYFSYDVKMKEKGDIPEGYSVSREKKERFSLILESASTNQTSMYLCASSLWELAGGPGELFFGEGSRLTVL.

The rearrangement links TRBV11-1 to TRBJ1-2, with 7 bases that match TRBD1. Trimming took 6 bases from V and 4 from J; bases not matched to a gene: 11. There are 15 residues in the CDR3. Germline CDR1 and CDR2: SGHAT and FQDESV (reference sequence). The CDR3 bases are TGTGCCAGCAGAAAGGGGGCATATCCCCCCTATGGCTACACCTTC. Amino acid sequence: CASRKGAYPPYGYTF. Filled out from reference TRBV11-1 and TRBJ1-2, the complete variable domain reads EAEVAQSPRYKITEKSQAVAFWCDPISGHATLYWYRQILGQGPELLVQFQDESVVDDSQLPKDRFSAERLKGVDSTLKIQPAELGDSAMYLCASRKGAYPPYGYTFGSGTRLTVV.

This rearrangement joins TRBV5-1 to TRBJ2-2; the D is unclear. Germline CDR1 reads SGHRS; CDR2 reads YFSETQ. Between the trimmed V and J ends, which lost 0 bases and 2 bases, there was a span of 5 bases. The CDR3 consists of 14 residues. This chain's CDR3 is CASSLGQNTGELFF. Written as DNA, the CDR3 is TGCGCCAGCAGCTTGGGTCAAAACACCGGGGAGCTGTTTTTT.